This T cell receptor (beta chain) was identified in a study of shared clonotypes between healthy human individuals. Whole-study context: CD8 memory received one plate per donor, CD8 naive two, CD4 memory three and CD4 naive three. Study observations and caveats: Generally, naive subsets came out with larger estimated richness than memory subsets. In this cohort, only blood was sampled, and tissue repertoires likely differ. The naive CD4 repertoires of several donors were compared, and approximately 5.3% of clonotypes were shared.

The table came from immunoSEQ multiplex PCR; TCRdb's copy has only in-frame clones and leaves some out. The table has some 680,000 clones, around 73% seen once. Trimming at V came to 6 bases and at J to 2 bases, leaving 4 bases not matched to a gene. Germline CDR1 is KGHSH and CDR2 is LQKENI. The CDR3 length is 14 residues. Worth noting for this clone: What it recognizes is unknown. Other DNA sequences from this sample encode an identical CDR3 as well.

The V and J genes are TRBV18 and TRBJ1-1; 9 bases match TRBD1. This TCR came from a woman aged 25 to 45 in good health. What was sequenced was memory CD4+ T cells sorted from blood. The subset denotes: CD45RA-negative fraction. In DNA, the CDR3 is TGTGCCAGCTCTAAGGGACAGGGAAACACTGAAGCTTTCTTT. This gives the protein CASSKGQGNTEAFF.